This entry lists 10 T cell receptor beta chains sequenced from one sample in a study of T cell repertoires in ileal Crohn's disease. The data were produced by immunoSEQ multiplex PCR, yet TCRdb's version contains in-frame clones alone and is incomplete. Of about 4,700 clones listed, around 80% were seen once; the top ten hold more than 10%. Sample: ileal tissue. Every receptor here comes from an adult with Crohn's disease.

Worth noting for this clone: The sample holds other DNA sequences that translate to the same CDR3. V is TRBV9 and J is TRBJ1-2, with D hard to call. There are 15 residues in the CDR3. Trimming cost V 0 bases and J 3 bases, with 12 bases left between them. Germline-derived CDR1 and CDR2 are SGDLS and YYNGEE. This chain's CDR3 is CASSVGGVLDYGYTF. In DNA form, the CDR3 reads TGTGCCAGCAGCGTAGGGGGAGTATTGGACTATGGCTACACCTTC.

The chain combines TRBV9 with TRBJ1-4, with 7 bases lining up with TRBD1. The CDR3 totals 18 residues. V gave up 0 bases and J gave up 0 bases; unmatched junction bases: 8. CDR1 and CDR2 (germline): SGDLS, YYNGEE. In DNA, the CDR3 is TGTGCCAGCAGCGTAGATGGACAGGCTCGTGCAACTAATGAAAAACTGTTTTTT. The encoded protein is CASSVDGQARATNEKLFF.

The chain has TRBV7-2 and TRBJ2-7; 9 bases map to TRBD1. Losses at the gene ends were 1 base for V and 3 bases for J; bases not matched to a gene: 4. The CDR3 is 15 residues long. CDR1 and CDR2 from the germline V gene are SGHTA and FQGNSA. CDR3 amino acids: CASSLVLDRGYEQYF. The CDR3 coding sequence is TGTGCCAGCAGCTTAGTTTTGGACAGGGGCTACGAGCAGTACTTC.

The CDR3 coding sequence is TGTGCCAGCAGTGAGAGCGGGGGGGCCACAGATACGCAGTATTTT. Translation gives CASSESGGATDTQYF. The chain couples TRBV6-4 to TRBJ2-3; 10 nucleotides match TRBD2. There are 15 residues in the CDR3. With 3 bases clipped from V and 2 bases from J, the junction kept 2 bases outside the gene matches. Germline loops: CDR1 MRHNA, CDR2 SNTAGT.

CDR3 sequence: CASSYPQGQQFF. The CDR3 region has the DNA TGTGCCAGCAGTTATCCTCAGGGGCAGCAGTTCTTC. V usage is TRBV27 and J usage is TRBJ2-1, with D possibly TRBD1 on 6 matching bases. This CDR3 has 12 residues. Germline lookup yields CDR1 MNHEY and CDR2 SMNVEV (reference sequence). Trimming shortened V by 4 bases and J by 11 bases, and 12 bases separated the two germline ends.

A single count supports this clone. This rearrangement joins TRBV4-1 to TRBJ2-3; no clear D gene. The CDR3 is 14 amino acids. Per germline, CDR1 MGHRA and CDR2 YSYEKL. Trimming cost V 0 bases and J 2 bases, with 6 bases left between them. The CDR3, as DNA: TGCGCCAGCAGCCAAGACTATTTCACAGATACGCAGTATTTT. Residues: CASSQDYFTDTQYF.

The rearrangement uses TRBV18 and TRBJ1-6; D ambiguous. The ends were cut back, 4 bases at V and 0 bases at J, with 13 bases in the middle. Germline V gene lookup returns CDR1 KGHSH and CDR2 LQKENI. The CDR3 spans 17 residues. Here the CDR3 reads CASSRMDGSSYNSPLHF. The CDR3, as DNA: TGTGCCAGCTCACGGATGGACGGGAGCTCCTATAATTCACCCCTCCACTTT.

This CDR3 is CAWIRPRAGNTEAFF. The CDR3 DNA reads TGTGCCTGGATTAGGCCTCGAGCGGGGAACACTGAAGCTTTCTTT. V gene TRBV30 combines with J gene TRBJ1-1; D gene uncertain. V was shortened by 4 bases and J by 1 base, with 16 bases between the two germline ends. Looked up from germline, CDR1 is GTSNPN and CDR2 is SVGIG (reference sequence). This CDR3 has 15 residues.

The chain employs TRBV13 and TRBJ1-1, with a possible D match to TRBD1 (6 bases). V was cut by 5 bases and J by 1 base, with 14 bases left in between. The CDR3 sequence is 15 residues long. From germline, CDR1 is PRHDT and CDR2 FYEKMQ (reference sequence). The CDR3 DNA sequence: TGTGCCAGCAGCCCCCTGGGAGGGGGGAACACTGAAGCTTTCTTT. This codes for CASSPLGGGNTEAFF.

Of note for this clone: Mismatch with germline at one junction end may stem from a read error. V and J are TRBV15 and TRBJ1-2; 7 bases are shared with TRBD1. This CDR3 has 15 residues. Germline V gene sequence: CDR1 LNHNV, CDR2 YYDKDF (reference sequence). CDR3 in DNA: TGTGCCGCCAGCAGAGAGGGCAGGGGGTTAGGAGGCTACACCTTC. Translation: CAASREGRGLGGYTF.